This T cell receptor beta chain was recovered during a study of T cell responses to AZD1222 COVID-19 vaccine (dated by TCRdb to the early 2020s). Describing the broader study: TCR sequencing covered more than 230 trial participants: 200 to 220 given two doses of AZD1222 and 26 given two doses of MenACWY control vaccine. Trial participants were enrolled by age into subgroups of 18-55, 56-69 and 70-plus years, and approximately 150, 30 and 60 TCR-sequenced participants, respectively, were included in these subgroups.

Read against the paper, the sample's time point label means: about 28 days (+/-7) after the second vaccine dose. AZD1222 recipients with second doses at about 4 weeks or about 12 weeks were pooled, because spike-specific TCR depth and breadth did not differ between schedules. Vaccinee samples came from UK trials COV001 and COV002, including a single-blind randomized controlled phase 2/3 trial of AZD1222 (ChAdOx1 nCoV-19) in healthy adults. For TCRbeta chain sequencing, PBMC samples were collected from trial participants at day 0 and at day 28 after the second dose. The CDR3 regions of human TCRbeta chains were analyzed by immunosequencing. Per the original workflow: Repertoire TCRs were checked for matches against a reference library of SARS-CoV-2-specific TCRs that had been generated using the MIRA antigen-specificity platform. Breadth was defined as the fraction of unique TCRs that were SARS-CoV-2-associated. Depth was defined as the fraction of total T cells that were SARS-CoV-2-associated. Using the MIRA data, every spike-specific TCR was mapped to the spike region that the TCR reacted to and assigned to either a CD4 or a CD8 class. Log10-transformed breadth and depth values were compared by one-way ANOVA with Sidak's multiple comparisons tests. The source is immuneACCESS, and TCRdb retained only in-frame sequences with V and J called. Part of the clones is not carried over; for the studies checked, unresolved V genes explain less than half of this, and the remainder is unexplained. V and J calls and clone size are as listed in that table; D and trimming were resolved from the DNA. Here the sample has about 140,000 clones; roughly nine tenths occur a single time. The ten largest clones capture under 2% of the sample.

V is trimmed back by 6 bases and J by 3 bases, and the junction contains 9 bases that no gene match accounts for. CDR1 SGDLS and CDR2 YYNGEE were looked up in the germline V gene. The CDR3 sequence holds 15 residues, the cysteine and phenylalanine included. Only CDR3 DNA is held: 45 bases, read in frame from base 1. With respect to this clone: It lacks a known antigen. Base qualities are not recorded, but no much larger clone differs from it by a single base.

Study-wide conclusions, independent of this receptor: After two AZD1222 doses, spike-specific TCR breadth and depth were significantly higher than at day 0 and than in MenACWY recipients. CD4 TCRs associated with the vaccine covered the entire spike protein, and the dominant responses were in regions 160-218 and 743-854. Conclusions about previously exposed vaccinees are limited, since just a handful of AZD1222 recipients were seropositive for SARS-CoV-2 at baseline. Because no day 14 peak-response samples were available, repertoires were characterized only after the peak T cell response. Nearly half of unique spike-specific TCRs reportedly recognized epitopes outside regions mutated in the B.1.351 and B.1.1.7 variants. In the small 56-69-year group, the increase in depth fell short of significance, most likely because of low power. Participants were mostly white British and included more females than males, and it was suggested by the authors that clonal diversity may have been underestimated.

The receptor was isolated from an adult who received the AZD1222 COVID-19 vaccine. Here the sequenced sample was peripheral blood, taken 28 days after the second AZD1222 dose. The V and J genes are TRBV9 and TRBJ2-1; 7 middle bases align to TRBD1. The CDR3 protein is CASTPTGEFYNEQFF. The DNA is TGTGCCAGCACGCCAACAGGGGAGTTCTACAATGAGCAGTTCTTC.